A single sample is the source of the 25 T cell receptor beta chains below, sequenced in a study of T cell responses to AZD1222 COVID-19 vaccine (dated by TCRdb to the early 2020s). Receptors were amplified or captured by the immunoSEQ multiplex PCR assay. TCRdb carries this immuneACCESS record with in-frame sequences only. Its versions omit some clonotypes, under half of them owing to an unresolved V gene in the studies checked, with the rest unexplained. The sample has approximately 120,000 clones on record, about 90% of them singletons. The top ten hold 6% to 8% of the sample. The time point label for this specimen denotes: baseline before first vaccination. The sequencing used peripheral blood, collected on day 0 of AZD1222 vaccination. These receptors came from an adult in good health.

The CDR3 sequence: CASSVITGDSKLTEAFF. As DNA, the CDR3 is TGTGCCAGTAGTGTTATAACAGGGGACTCCAAACTCACTGAAGCTTTCTTT. The rearrangement joins TRBV19 to TRBJ1-1; 7 bases agree with TRBD1. V lost 5 bases to trimming and J lost 4 bases; unmatched junction nucleotides: 16. This CDR3 has 17 amino acids. Germline V lookup: CDR1 LNHDA, CDR2 SQIVND (reference sequence).

This clone showed up just once. The chain links TRBV9 to TRBJ1-1; no reliable D call. This CDR3 region has 12 residues. Germline V gives CDR1 SGDLS, CDR2 YYNGEE. V shed 6 bases and J shed 5 bases, with 11 bases lying between them. The CDR3 is CASIRARTEAFF. CDR3 DNA: TGTGCCAGCATCCGGGCTAGGACTGAAGCTTTCTTT.

The chain joins TRBV6-5 to TRBJ2-7, with D maybe TRBD2 (6 bases). Deletions cut 6 bases from V and 6 bases from J, with 12 bases between. The CDR3 spans 12 residues. Germline CDR1 reads MNHEY; CDR2 reads SVGAGI. CDR3 region: CASRREAGEQYF. Written as DNA, the CDR3 is TGTGCCAGCAGAAGGGAGGCAGGCGAGCAGTACTTC.

Notes on this clone: This CDR3 is also generated by other DNA sequences in the sample. The chain joins TRBV4-2 to TRBJ1-1; D is possibly TRBD1 (6 bases). Deletions cut 0 bases from V and 2 bases from J, with 7 bases between. The germline CDR1 and CDR2 sequences are LGHNA and YNFKEQ. The CDR3 totals 14 residues. As DNA, the CDR3 is TGTGCCAGCAGCCAAGACAGGGGCAACACTGAAGCTTTCTTT. Translation: CASSQDRGNTEAFF.

DNA of the CDR3: TGTGCCTGGCGCAGTGGGACCTATAATTCACCCCTCCACTTT. Its translation: CAWRSGTYNSPLHF. V gene TRBV30 combines with J gene TRBJ1-6, with D unclear. The CDR3 is 14 amino acids. Trimming shortened V by 5 bases and J by 2 bases, and 10 bases separated the two germline ends. Per the germline V gene, CDR1 is GTSNPN and CDR2 is SVGIG (reference sequence).

Comments on this clone: The junction departs from the called germline gene at one end, perhaps through a read error. This rearrangement joins TRBV4-2 to TRBJ1-2; 7 positions match TRBD1. The germline V gene has CDR1 LGHNA and CDR2 YNFKEQ. This CDR3 is built from 14 residues. CDR3 region: CATSLGTGAYGYTF. The CDR3 nucleotides are TGTGCCACCAGCCTTGGAACAGGGGCCTATGGCTACACCTTC.

Only one count was recorded for this clone. The chain has TRBV11-1 and TRBJ1-1, with 12 bases aligning to TRBD1. V shed 7 bases, J shed 1 base, and the junction held 7 bases outside the gene matches. Per germline, CDR1 SGHAT and CDR2 FQDESV (reference sequence). This CDR3 has 16 residues. The CDR3 protein is CASTPGTGGTNTEAFF. The CDR3 DNA follows: TGTGCCAGCACCCCCGGGACAGGGGGCACGAACACTGAAGCTTTCTTT.

The genes are TRBV30 and TRBJ2-5, with D uncertain. The CDR3 is 12 amino acids. Trimming left V 2 bases short and J 5 bases short, with 9 bases between. Germline V CDR1 and CDR2: GTSNPN, SVGIG (reference sequence). CDR3 DNA sequence: TGTGCCTGGAGTACAGTGGGGGAGACCCAGTACTTC. It is translated as CAWSTVGETQYF. The full variable domain, its missing parts supplied by reference TRBV30 and TRBJ2-5, is SQTIHQWPATLVQPVGSPLSLECTVEGTSNPNLYWYRQAAGRGLQLLFYSVGIGQISSEVPQNLSASRPQDRQFILSSKKLLLSDSGFYLCAWSTVGETQYFGPGTRLLVL.

The chain joins TRBV3-1 (or the pseudogene TRBV3-2) to TRBJ2-7; 7 bases align to TRBD1. The CDR3 totals 13 residues. Looked up from germline, CDR1 is LGHDT and CDR2 is YNNKEL (reference sequence). V shed 4 bases, J shed 2 bases, and the junction held 2 bases outside the gene matches. The CDR3 loop reads CASSPGTAYEQYF. The CDR3 DNA sequence: TGTGCCAGCAGCCCCGGGACAGCCTACGAGCAGTACTTC.

The genes are TRBV9 and TRBJ1-1; possible D gene TRBD1, 6 bases. V lost 7 bases and J lost 4, with 17 bases in between. The germline gives CDR1 SGDLS, CDR2 YYNGEE. The CDR3 is 14 amino acids. CDR3 residues: CASARQAESTEAFF. The CDR3 nucleotides read TGTGCCAGCGCCCGACAGGCCGAGTCCACTGAAGCTTTCTTT.

The chain couples TRBV4-1 to TRBJ1-2; D might be TRBD1 (5 bases). The CDR3 covers 13 residues. The ends were cut back, 8 bases at V and 8 bases at J, with 18 bases in the middle. In germline, CDR1 is MGHRA, CDR2 YSYEKL. The CDR3, as DNA: TGCGCCAGCTCCCCGGGGGGGAGAACGGGCTACACCTTC. As protein: CASSPGGRTGYTF.

The chain couples TRBV7-8 to TRBJ1-1; D is unresolved. The CDR3 is 15 residues long. The V end was cut by 1 base, the J end by 3 bases, with 12 bases between. Per germline, CDR1 SGHVS and CDR2 FQNEAQ. The CDR3 here is CASSLGDILDTEAFF. The CDR3 region has the DNA TGTGCCAGCAGCTTAGGAGATATCTTGGACACTGAAGCTTTCTTT.

V and J are TRBV5-8 and TRBJ1-1, with D hard to call. V was pared by 6 bases and J by 5 bases, with 8 bases between. The CDR3 totals 11 residues. Germline V gives CDR1 SGHTS, CDR2 YDEGEE. CDR3 region: CASTRVTEAFF. The CDR3 coding sequence is TGTGCCAGCACCCGAGTTACTGAAGCTTTCTTT.

The V call is TRBV5-1, the J call TRBJ1-1, with unresolved D. The CDR3 loop spans 14 amino acids. The ends were cut back, 2 bases at V and 1 base at J, with 9 bases in the middle. The germline gives CDR1 SGHRS, CDR2 YFSETQ. CDR3 DNA sequence: TGCGCCAGCAGCTTTAGGCCGGGGAACACTGAAGCTTTCTTT. It codes for CASSFRPGNTEAFF.

The chain links TRBV12-3 or TRBV12-4 to TRBJ1-1; D is possibly TRBD1 (6 bases). The CDR3 length is 12 residues. Deletions cut 3 bases from V and 9 bases from J, with 11 bases between. CDR3: CASSFDRLQAFF. The CDR3 DNA reads as TGTGCCAGCAGTTTTGACAGGCTCCAAGCTTTCTTT.

The chain carries TRBV27 and TRBJ2-3; no clear D. The length of the CDR3 is 15 residues. The V end was cut by 4 bases, the J end by 0 bases, with 11 bases between. The germline CDR1 and CDR2 sequences are MNHEY and SMNVEV (reference sequence). CDR3 in DNA: TGTGCCAGCAGTTATAAGGGTGGGAGCACAGATACGCAGTATTTT. Encoded protein: CASSYKGGSTDTQYF.

This sequence joins TRBV11-2 and TRBJ1-2, with D unclear. The germline V gene has CDR1 SGHAT and CDR2 FQNNGV. Trimming stripped 4 bases from V and 3 bases from J, with 12 bases between. This CDR3 contains 14 residues. CDR3 region: CASSSVVGYYGYTF. CDR3 nucleotides: TGTGCCAGCAGCTCTGTGGTCGGTTACTATGGCTACACCTTC.

This chain links TRBV20-1 with TRBJ2-5; D not certain. The CDR3 runs to 11 residues. The V gene lost 6 bases and the J gene lost 5 bases, with 10 bases spanning the gap. The V gene's germline CDR1 is DFQATT and CDR2 SNEGSKA (reference sequence). This CDR3 reads CSAKLGETQYF. Here the CDR3 DNA reads TGCAGTGCCAAGCTCGGGGAGACCCAGTACTTC.

The chain uses TRBV10-3 and TRBJ1-1; 8 bases map to TRBD1. Unmatched junction bases numbered 5, after V lost 6 bases and J lost 8 bases. CDR3 length: 12 residues. Germline CDR1 ENHRY, CDR2 SYGVKD. CDR3 region: CAIRTQGDEAFF. DNA of the CDR3: TGTGCCATCAGGACACAGGGGGACGAAGCTTTCTTT.

The chain has TRBV30 and TRBJ2-7, with 8 nucleotides matching TRBD2. This CDR3 is built from 14 residues. Germline-derived CDR1 and CDR2 are GTSNPN and SVGIG (reference sequence). J was trimmed by 2 bases and V by 5 bases; bases with no gene match: 8. The CDR3 is CAWGRSGRAYEQYF. The CDR3 DNA is TGTGCCTGGGGGCGGAGCGGGAGAGCCTACGAGCAGTACTTC.

The V call is TRBV5-6, the J call TRBJ1-2, with D perhaps matching TRBD1 (5 bases). V shed 8 bases and J shed 4 bases, with 18 bases lying between them. Germline V gene data show CDR1 as SGHDT and CDR2 as YYEEEE. The CDR3 has 14 residues. In DNA form, the CDR3 reads TGTGCCAGTGTAGGTGGGCTAGGGACCTATGGCTACACCTTC. It yields the protein CASVGGLGTYGYTF. The full variable domain, in which reference TRBV5-6 and TRBJ1-2 provide the parts outside the CDR3, is DAGVTQSPTHLIKTRGQQVTLRCSPKSGHDTVSWYQQALGQGPQFIFQYYEEEERQRGNFPDRFSGHQFPNYSSELNVNALLLGDSALYLCASVGGLGTYGYTFGSGTRLTVV.

The chain links TRBV6-1 to TRBJ2-7, with 9 bases fitting TRBD1. The germline gives CDR1 MNHNS, CDR2 SASEGT. CDR3 length: 14 amino acids. Trimming cost V 6 bases and J 2 bases; bases outside gene matches: 5. In DNA form, the CDR3 reads TGTGCCAGCAGCGCCGGGACAGGGACCTACGAGCAGTACTTC. As protein: CASSAGTGTYEQYF.

The chain is built from TRBV11-2 and TRBJ2-7; 9 bases are shared with TRBD2. The CDR3 extends over 13 amino acids. V shed 5 bases and J 4 bases; nucleotides not matched to a gene: 3. Germline assignment: CDR1 SGHAT and CDR2 FQNNGV. CDR3 bases: TGTGCCAGCAGCACGGGACTAGCTTACGAGCAGTACTTC. It codes for CASSTGLAYEQYF.

The chain employs TRBV7-2 and TRBJ1-5; weak D call: TRBD1 (6 bases). The V end was cut by 5 bases, the J end by 4 bases, with 15 bases between. The germline V gene has CDR1 SGHTA and CDR2 FQGNSA. The CDR3 contains 15 residues. For the CDR3, the DNA is TGTGCCAGCAGCATTAATGGGGGCCCGAATCAGCCCCAGCATTTT. This translates into CASSINGGPNQPQHF.

As to this clone: The same CDR3 arises from other DNA sequences in this sample as well. The chain links TRBV9 to TRBJ1-2, with a weak D call TRBD1 (5 bases). The CDR3 consists of 14 residues. In germline, CDR1 is SGDLS, CDR2 YYNGEE. V lost 0 bases and J lost 1, with 7 bases in between. CDR3 DNA sequence: TGTGCCAGCAGCGTAGGTCAGGGTAACTATGGCTACACCTTC. Translation: CASSVGQGNYGYTF.